This TCR beta chain comes out of a study of T cells in localized non-small cell lung cancer. Data came from immunoSEQ multiplex PCR; TCRdb stores just in-frame clones and leaves some out. Here the sample spans 40,000 to 50,000 clones, about 85% being singletons. This clone was counted between two and nine times. Its target is unknown. V lost 5 bases and J 8 bases, leaving 18 bases between the germline ends. Germline lookup yields CDR1 SQVTM and CDR2 ANQGSEA. The length of the CDR3 is 13 residues. Regarding the study as a whole: One tumor region alone was sequenced, and heterogeneity therefore remains possible. In uninvolved adjacent lung, T cell clonality reached its highest value, exceeding tumor. Higher blood T cell density went with longer overall survival.

The source is a woman aged 18-49 years with stage III lung adenocarcinoma. This sample comprised peripheral blood, obtained before any cancer treatment. The chain employs TRBV29-1 and TRBJ1-2, with a weak D call TRBD1 (5 bases). The CDR3 sequence: CSVIWSGMWGYTF. DNA for the CDR3: TGCAGCGTTATCTGGTCAGGGATGTGGGGCTACACCTTC.